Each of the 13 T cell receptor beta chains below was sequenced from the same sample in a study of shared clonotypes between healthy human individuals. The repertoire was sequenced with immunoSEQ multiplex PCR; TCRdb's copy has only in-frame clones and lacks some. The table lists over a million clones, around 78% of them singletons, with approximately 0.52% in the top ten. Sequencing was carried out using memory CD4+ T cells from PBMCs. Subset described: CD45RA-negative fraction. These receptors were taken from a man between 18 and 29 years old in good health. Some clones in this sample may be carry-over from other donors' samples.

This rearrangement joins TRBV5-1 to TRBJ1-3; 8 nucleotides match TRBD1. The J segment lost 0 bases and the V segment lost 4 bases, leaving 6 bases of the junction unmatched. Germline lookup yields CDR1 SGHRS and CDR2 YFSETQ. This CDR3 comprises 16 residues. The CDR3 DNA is TGCGCCAGCAGCCGGGGACAGGCCGACTCTGGAAACACCATATATTTT. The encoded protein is CASSRGQADSGNTIYF. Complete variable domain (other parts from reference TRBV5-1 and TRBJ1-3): KAGVTQTPRYLIKTRGQQVTLSCSPISGHRSVSWYQQTPGQGLQFLFEYFSETQRNKGNFPGRFSGRQFSNSRSEMNVSTLELGDSALYLCASSRGQADSGNTIYFGEGSWLTVV.

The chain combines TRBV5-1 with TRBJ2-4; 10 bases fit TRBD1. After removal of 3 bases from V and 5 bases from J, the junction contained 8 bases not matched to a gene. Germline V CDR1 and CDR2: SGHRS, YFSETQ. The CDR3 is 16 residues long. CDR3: CASSYLGTGVENIQYF. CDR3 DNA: TGCGCCAGCAGCTACCTCGGGACAGGGGTGGAAAACATTCAGTACTTC.

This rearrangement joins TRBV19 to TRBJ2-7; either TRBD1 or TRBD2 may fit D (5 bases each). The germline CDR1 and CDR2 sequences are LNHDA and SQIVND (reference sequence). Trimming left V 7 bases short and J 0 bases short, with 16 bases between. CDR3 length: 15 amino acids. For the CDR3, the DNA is TGTGCCAGTACCAGGACTGGGACGGTCTCCTACGAGCAGTACTTC. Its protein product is CASTRTGTVSYEQYF.

The CDR3 sequence: CASSPVIGLGANQPQHF. The CDR3 DNA sequence: TGTGCCAGCAGTCCCGTTATTGGCTTGGGTGCCAATCAGCCCCAGCATTTT. The chain has TRBV28 and TRBJ1-5, with no clear D. The V end was cut by 5 bases, the J end by 3 bases, with 20 bases between. The germline CDR1 and CDR2 sequences are MDHEN and SYDVKM. This CDR3 has 17 amino acids.

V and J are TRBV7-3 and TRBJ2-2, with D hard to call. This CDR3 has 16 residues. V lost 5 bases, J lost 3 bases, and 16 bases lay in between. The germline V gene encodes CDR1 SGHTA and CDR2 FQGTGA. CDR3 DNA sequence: TGTGCCAGCAGCCCCACCGGATTCGGTGACACCGGGGAGCTGTTTTTT. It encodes CASSPTGFGDTGELFF.

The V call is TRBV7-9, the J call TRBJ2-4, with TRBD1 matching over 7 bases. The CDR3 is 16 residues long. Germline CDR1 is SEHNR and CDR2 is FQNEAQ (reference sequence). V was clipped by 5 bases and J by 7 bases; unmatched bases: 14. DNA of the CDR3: TGTGCCAGCAGCCCTATTAATCTAATGGGACAGAACATTCAGTACTTC. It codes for CASSPINLMGQNIQYF.

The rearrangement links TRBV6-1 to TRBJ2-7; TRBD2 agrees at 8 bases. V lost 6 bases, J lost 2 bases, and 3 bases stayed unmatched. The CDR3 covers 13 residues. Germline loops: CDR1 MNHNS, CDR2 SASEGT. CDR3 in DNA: TGTGCCAGCAGCAGAGCGGGAGCCTACGAGCAGTACTTC. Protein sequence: CASSRAGAYEQYF.

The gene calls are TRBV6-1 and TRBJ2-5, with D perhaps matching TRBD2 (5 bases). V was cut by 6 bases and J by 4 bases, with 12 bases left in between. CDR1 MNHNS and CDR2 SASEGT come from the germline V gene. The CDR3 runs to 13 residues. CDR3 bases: TGTGCCAGCAGCCTAACGGGAAGAGAGACCCAGTACTTC. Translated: CASSLTGRETQYF.

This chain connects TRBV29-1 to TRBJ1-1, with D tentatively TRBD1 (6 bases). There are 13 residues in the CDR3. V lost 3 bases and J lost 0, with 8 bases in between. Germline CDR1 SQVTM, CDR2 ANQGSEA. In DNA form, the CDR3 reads TGCAGCGTTGACGGGGGCTTGAACACTGAAGCTTTCTTT. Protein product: CSVDGGLNTEAFF.

This CDR3 is CASSAEGMGQPQHF. The CDR3 DNA sequence: TGTGCCAGCAGTGCCGAAGGGATGGGTCAGCCCCAGCATTTT. This chain joins TRBV2 and TRBJ1-5; D not resolved. Germline lookup yields CDR1 SNHLY and CDR2 FYNNEI. CDR3 size: 14 residues. Trimming stripped 4 bases from V and 6 bases from J, with 13 bases between.

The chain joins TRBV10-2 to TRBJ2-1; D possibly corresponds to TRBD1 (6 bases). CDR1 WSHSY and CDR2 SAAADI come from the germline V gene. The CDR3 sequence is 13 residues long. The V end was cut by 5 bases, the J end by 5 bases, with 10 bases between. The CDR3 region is CASSRTVDNEQFF. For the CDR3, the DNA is TGCGCCAGCAGTCGGACAGTCGACAATGAGCAGTTCTTC.

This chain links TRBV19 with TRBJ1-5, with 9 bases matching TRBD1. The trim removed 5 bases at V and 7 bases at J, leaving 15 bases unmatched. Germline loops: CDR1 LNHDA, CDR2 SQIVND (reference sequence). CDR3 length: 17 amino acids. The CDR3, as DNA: TGTGCCAGTAGTCGACCCCCCGGGACAGGGCTACGCCAGCCCCAGCATTTT. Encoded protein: CASSRPPGTGLRQPQHF. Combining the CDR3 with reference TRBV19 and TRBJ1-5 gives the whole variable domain DGGITQSPKYLFRKEGQNVTLSCEQNLNHDAMYWYRQDPGQGLRLIYYSQIVNDFQKGDIAEGYSVSREKKESFPLTVTSAQKNPTAFYLCASSRPPGTGLRQPQHFGDGTRLSIL.

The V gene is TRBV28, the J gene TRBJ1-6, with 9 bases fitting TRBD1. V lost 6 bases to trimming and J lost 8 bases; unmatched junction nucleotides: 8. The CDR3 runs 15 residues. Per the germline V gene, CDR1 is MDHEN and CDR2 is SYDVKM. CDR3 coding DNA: TGTGCCAGCAGCATAACCGGACAGGGGTATTCACCCCTCCACTTT. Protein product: CASSITGQGYSPLHF. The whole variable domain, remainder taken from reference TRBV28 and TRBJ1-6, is DVKVTQSSRYLVKRTGEKVFLECVQDMDHENMFWYRQDPGLGLRLIYFSYDVKMKEKGDIPEGYSVSREKKERFSLILESASTNQTSMYLCASSITGQGYSPLHFGNGTRLTVT.